Below are 13 T cell receptor beta chains sequenced from a single sample in a study of a mutant IDH1 vaccine in newly diagnosed glioma. The data were produced by immunoSEQ multiplex PCR, yet TCRdb's version contains in-frame clones alone and is incomplete. There are 45,000 to 65,000 clones in the sample; approximately 65% occur only once, and 4% to 6% lies in the top ten. For these receptors, no antigen is known. As to time point: week 47, end of study. Topical imiquimod accompanied each vaccine dose, which consisted of 300 ug of mutant IDH1 20-mer peptide. This material consisted of peripheral blood mononuclear cells (PBMCs), taken from a glioma patient whose treatment included an IDH1 peptide vaccine. The receptors stem from a man between 35 and 55 years old with glioma. Some clones in this sample may be carry-over from other donors' samples.

The chain is built from TRBV2 and TRBJ1-5; D is undetermined. This CDR3 is built from 15 residues. V lost 4 bases, J lost 5 bases, and 15 bases lay in between. Germline V gene data show CDR1 as SNHLY and CDR2 as FYNNEI. In DNA, the CDR3 is TGTGCCAGCAGTGGGGAGTACTCTGCCGATCAGCCCCAGCATTTT. It is translated as CASSGEYSADQPQHF. The variable domain in full, with the rest retrieved from reference TRBV2 and TRBJ1-5, is EPEVTQTPSHQVTQMGQEVILRCVPISNHLYFYWYRQILGQKVEFLVSFYNNEISEKSEIFDDQFSVERPDGSNFTLKIRSTKLEDSAMYFCASSGEYSADQPQHFGDGTRLSIL.

The genes are TRBV7-9 and TRBJ1-6; 8 bases line up with TRBD1. Germline CDR1 SEHNR, CDR2 FQNEAQ (reference sequence). J was trimmed by 6 bases and V by 5 bases; bases with no gene match: 9. The CDR3 consists of 16 residues. CDR3 sequence reads: CASSRGRTGFNSPLHF. CDR3 nucleotide sequence: TGTGCCAGCAGCCGCGGAAGGACAGGGTTTAATTCACCCCTCCACTTT.

This chain links TRBV6-5 with TRBJ1-6; D call uncertain. CDR3 length equals 14 residues. The germline V gene encodes CDR1 MNHEY and CDR2 SVGAGI. V lost 2 bases and J 4 bases, leaving 6 bases between the germline ends. This CDR3 reads CASSYAGYNSPLHF. The CDR3 DNA is TGTGCCAGCAGTTACGCTGGGTATAATTCACCCCTCCACTTT.

The chain employs TRBV5-1 and TRBJ2-1, with 8 bases identical to TRBD2. V lost 4 bases, J lost 1 base, and 7 bases stayed unmatched. CDR3 size: 16 residues. Per the germline V gene, CDR1 is SGHRS and CDR2 is YFSETQ. CDR3 region: CASSPGGGVSYNEQFF. In nucleotides, the CDR3 is TGCGCCAGCAGCCCGGGAGGGGGGGTATCCTACAATGAGCAGTTCTTC.

The rearrangement uses TRBV29-1 and TRBJ2-3; TRBD2 agrees at 9 bases. V shed 4 bases, J shed 0 bases, and the junction held 5 bases outside the gene matches. The CDR3 extends over 15 amino acids. Germline CDR1 reads SQVTM; CDR2 reads ANQGSEA. The CDR3 bases are TGCAGCGTTGCGTCCCTAGCGGGGAGCACAGATACGCAGTATTTT. Translation: CSVASLAGSTDTQYF.

CDR3 coding DNA: TGTGCCAGCAGCTTAGTGGGGGAGCAGTTCTTC. It translates to CASSLVGEQFF. The chain recombines TRBV7-6 with TRBJ2-1; D uncertain. The CDR3 is made up of 11 amino acids. Germline CDR1 and CDR2: SGHVS and FNYEAQ. Deletions cut 1 base from V and 10 bases from J, with 5 bases between.

CDR3 sequence (DNA): TGTGCCAGTAGACAGGGATCGTACTATGGCTACACCTTC. This translates into CASRQGSYYGYTF. V and J are TRBV19 and TRBJ1-2, with TRBD1 as a possible D gene (6 bases). V was clipped by 6 bases and J by 3 bases, with 11 bases between them. The CDR3 is 13 residues long. Germline CDR1 and CDR2: LNHDA and SQIVND (reference sequence).

This clone has just a few counts. The chain is built from TRBV18 and TRBJ2-7, with 7 bases that match TRBD2. V shed 3 bases and J 5 bases; nucleotides not matched to a gene: 10. Germline CDR1 reads KGHSH; CDR2 reads LQKENI. The CDR3 runs to 15 residues. CDR3 region: CASSPSPRLAHEQYF. The CDR3 nucleotides are TGTGCCAGCTCACCCTCCCCGCGACTAGCCCACGAGCAGTACTTC.

This chain links TRBV19 with TRBJ1-2; D gene ambiguous. V gave up 7 bases and J gave up 1 base, with 16 bases separating them. In germline, CDR1 is LNHDA, CDR2 SQIVND (reference sequence). This CDR3 has 15 residues. CDR3 nucleotides: TGTGCCAGTAATAGCTGGACGGAACTTAACTATGGCTACACCTTC. Translation gives CASNSWTELNYGYTF.

The chain couples TRBV19 to TRBJ1-5; tentative D call: TRBD1 (5 bases). Germline V CDR1 and CDR2: LNHDA, SQIVND (reference sequence). Between the trimmed V and J ends, which lost 7 bases and 2 bases, there was a span of 9 bases. The CDR3 sequence is 13 residues long. CDR3 DNA sequence: TGTGCCAGTACCTGGGACCGCAATCAGCCCCAGCATTTT. It translates to CASTWDRNQPQHF.

The gene calls are TRBV29-1 and TRBJ2-3; 7 bases align to TRBD2. The CDR3 extends over 16 amino acids. Germline trimming cut 1 base from V and 3 bases from J; bases unmatched to any gene: 10. Germline CDR1 reads SQVTM; CDR2 reads ANQGSEA. The CDR3 protein is CSVEGGGEAGTDTQYF. Here the CDR3 DNA reads TGCAGCGTTGAAGGGGGGGGAGAGGCTGGGACAGATACGCAGTATTTT.

The count of this clone is one. The genes are TRBV5-1 and TRBJ1-4; D possibly corresponds to TRBD1 (6 bases). V was clipped by 3 bases and J by 7 bases, with 13 bases between them. The CDR3 spans 14 residues. CDR1 SGHRS and CDR2 YFSETQ come from the germline V gene. CDR3 loop: CASSWGGQGEKLFF. The CDR3 DNA is TGCGCCAGCAGCTGGGGGGGGCAAGGTGAAAAACTGTTTTTT.

Regarding this clone: Additional DNA sequences in this sample encode the identical CDR3. This chain joins TRBV7-9 and TRBJ1-1, with a possible D match to TRBD1 (6 bases). This CDR3 is built from 13 residues. V was clipped by 6 bases and J by 1 base, with 9 bases between them. Looked up from germline, CDR1 is SEHNR and CDR2 is FQNEAQ (reference sequence). The CDR3 protein is CASSRQENTEAFF. CDR3 bases: TGTGCCAGCAGTAGACAGGAGAACACTGAAGCTTTCTTT. The variable domain in full, with the rest retrieved from reference TRBV7-9 and TRBJ1-1, is DTGVSQNPRHKITKRGQNVTFRCDPISEHNRLYWYRQTLGQGPEFLTYFQNEAQLEKSRLLSDRFSAERPKGSFSTLEIQRTEQGDSAMYLCASSRQENTEAFFGQGTRLTVV.